This T cell receptor (beta chain) appears in the sequencing data of a study of blood T cell repertoires in COVID-19. About the research overall: PBMCs, B-cell-depleted T cells, or T cells were the source of the cDNA or gDNA that made up the material.

Only in-frame clones appear in the TCRdb table, and some are missing; sequencing was by immunoSEQ multiplex PCR. Here the sample spans about 160,000 clones, roughly 93% being singletons. Per germline, CDR1 SQVTM and CDR2 ANQGSEA. V was pared by 0 bases and J by 11 bases, with 15 bases between. The CDR3 is 13 amino acids. Sample: peripheral blood. V gene TRBV29-1 combines with J gene TRBJ2-3; D is unresolved. The receptor was derived from a man in his late teens or twenties with acute or convalescent COVID-19. CDR3 residues: CSVEDEPSLGQYF. In nucleotides, the CDR3 is TGCAGCGTTGAAGATGAACCGTCCCTAGGGCAGTATTTT.